The source of this TCR beta chain is a study of T cell responses to AZD1222 COVID-19 vaccine. Overall study: Combined were second doses at about 4 or about 12 weeks.

Study-level points and caveats: Regions 160-218 and 743-854 held dominance among vaccine-associated CD4 TCRs, which spanned spike. Possibly, clonal diversity was underestimated; donors were largely white British and included more females.

CDR1 is SNHLY and CDR2 is FYNNEI in the germline V gene. CDR3 length equals 22 residues. Trimming cost V 8 bases and J 1 base; bases outside gene matches: 26. Only in-frame clones appear in the TCRdb table, and some are missing; sequencing was by immunoSEQ multiplex PCR. The table lists fewer than 150,000 clones, 84% of them singletons. On this clone itself: Its antigen is not known.

The chain employs TRBV2 and TRBJ2-1; 10 positions agree with TRBD1. This TCR came from an adult in good health. The specimen comprised peripheral blood, sampled on day 0 of AZD1222 vaccination. In DNA form, the CDR3 reads TGTGCCAGCCATTTACTTCAAGAACCGGGACAGGGGATCGGTGTGTCCTACAATGAGCAGTTCTTC. Protein sequence: CASHLLQEPGQGIGVSYNEQFF.